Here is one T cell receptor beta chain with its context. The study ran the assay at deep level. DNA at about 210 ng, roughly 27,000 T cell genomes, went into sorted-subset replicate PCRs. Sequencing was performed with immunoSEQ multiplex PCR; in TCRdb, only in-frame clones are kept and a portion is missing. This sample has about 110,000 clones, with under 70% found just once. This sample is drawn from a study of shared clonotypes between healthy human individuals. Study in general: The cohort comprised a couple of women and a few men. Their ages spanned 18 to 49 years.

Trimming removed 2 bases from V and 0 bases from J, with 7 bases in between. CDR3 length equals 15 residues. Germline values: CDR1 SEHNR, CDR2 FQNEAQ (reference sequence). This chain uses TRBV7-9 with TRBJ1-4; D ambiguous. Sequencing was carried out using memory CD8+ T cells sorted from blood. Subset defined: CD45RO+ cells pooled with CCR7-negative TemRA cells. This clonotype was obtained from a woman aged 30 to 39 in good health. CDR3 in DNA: TGTGCCAGCAGCTTACGAATTGCAACTAATGAAAAACTGTTTTTT. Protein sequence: CASSLRIATNEKLFF.